A selection of T cell receptor beta chains follows, all from one sample in a study of monozygotic twins with inflammatory bowel disease. TCRdb reprocessed the 5' RACE reads and reports one entry per CDR3 protein, with no DNA. The sample totals roughly 320,000 distinct CDR3 sequences. Sequenced: blood. These TCRs come from a human donor with ulcerative colitis or Crohn's disease, or a healthy co-twin of an affected twin (not recorded which). Both conserved end residues are part of each CDR3.

v_call: TRBV18
j_call: TRBJ2-1
cdr3_aa: CASSPKVVETSPSQFF

v_call: TRBV24-1
j_call: TRBJ2-5
cdr3_aa: CATSVPGLGGETQYF

v_call: TRBV7-2
j_call: TRBJ2-5
cdr3_aa: CASSGRQGTAGLTQYF

v_call: TRBV18
j_call: TRBJ2-7
cdr3_aa: CASSPTKTRSSYEQYF

v_call: TRBV29-1
j_call: TRBJ1-4
cdr3_aa: CSAQWASSEKLFF

v_call: TRBV18
j_call: TRBJ2-1
cdr3_aa: CASSPRGRAQFF

v_call: TRBV7-9
j_call: TRBJ2-5
cdr3_aa: CASSFGLAELAAQYF

v_call: TRBV2
j_call: TRBJ2-7
cdr3_aa: CASNPAQTLPYEQYF

v_call: TRBV7-6
j_call: TRBJ2-4
cdr3_aa: CASSRPGALAKNIQYF

v_call: TRBV20-1
j_call: TRBJ2-1
cdr3_aa: CSAPPGLHNEQFF

v_call: TRBV5-5
j_call: TRBJ2-1
cdr3_aa: CASSPFGVSYNEQFF

v_call: TRBV6-2/TRBV6-3
j_call: TRBJ2-7
cdr3_aa: CASSYSTTSLSHEQYF

v_call: TRBV18
j_call: TRBJ2-7
cdr3_aa: CASSPPGRGAVEQYF

v_call: TRBV6-4
j_call: TRBJ2-1
cdr3_aa: CASKGAYNEQFF

v_call: TRBV5-1
j_call: TRBJ2-1
cdr3_aa: CASSLEGGSNEQFF

v_call: TRBV7-9
j_call: TRBJ1-2
cdr3_aa: CASSLNDYGYTF

v_call: TRBV10-1
j_call: TRBJ2-7
cdr3_aa: CASSGGSQAQGLYEQYF

v_call: TRBV3-1
j_call: TRBJ2-5
cdr3_aa: CASSQGTSGGPAVETQYF

v_call: TRBV12-3/TRBV12-4
j_call: TRBJ2-5
cdr3_aa: CASTHYGAQTQYF

v_call: TRBV20-1
j_call: TRBJ2-1
cdr3_aa: CSAKGTDSYNEQFF

v_call: TRBV6-5
j_call: TRBJ1-2
cdr3_aa: CASSTGEGGYTF

v_call: TRBV30
j_call: TRBJ2-2
cdr3_aa: CAWSSPPGELFF

v_call: TRBV7-2
j_call: TRBJ2-5
cdr3_aa: CASSFQRGDQETQYF

v_call: TRBV12-3/TRBV12-4
j_call: TRBJ1-2
cdr3_aa: CASSLDSPLTNHYGYTF

v_call: TRBV27
j_call: TRBJ1-3
cdr3_aa: CASARDRGPASGNTIYF

v_call: TRBV10-3
j_call: TRBJ2-5
cdr3_aa: CAIRRGVSGETQYF

v_call: TRBV6-4
j_call: TRBJ1-6
cdr3_aa: CASSVSPLGDSPLHF

v_call: TRBV7-2
j_call: TRBJ2-7
cdr3_aa: CASSRINYEQYF

v_call: TRBV9
j_call: TRBJ2-2
cdr3_aa: CASSVASGGIAGVLWSAGELFF

v_call: TRBV12-3/TRBV12-4
j_call: TRBJ1-5
cdr3_aa: CASSLALKWQYSNQPQHF

v_call: TRBV11-2
j_call: TRBJ2-2
cdr3_aa: CAIRPKAYQKIPAELFF

v_call: TRBV28
j_call: TRBJ1-1
cdr3_aa: CASSFSSRGHGTEAFF

v_call: TRBV28
j_call: TRBJ1-1
cdr3_aa: CASKSPGVENTEAFF

v_call: TRBV6-5
j_call: TRBJ2-1
cdr3_aa: CASSSAVEQFF

v_call: TRBV12-3/TRBV12-4
j_call: TRBJ2-7
cdr3_aa: CASKDTRGRGGIYEQYF

v_call: TRBV28
j_call: TRBJ2-3
cdr3_aa: CASRSLGTGGEWGTDTQYF

v_call: TRBV5-5
j_call: TRBJ1-2
cdr3_aa: CASSLIGNYGYTF